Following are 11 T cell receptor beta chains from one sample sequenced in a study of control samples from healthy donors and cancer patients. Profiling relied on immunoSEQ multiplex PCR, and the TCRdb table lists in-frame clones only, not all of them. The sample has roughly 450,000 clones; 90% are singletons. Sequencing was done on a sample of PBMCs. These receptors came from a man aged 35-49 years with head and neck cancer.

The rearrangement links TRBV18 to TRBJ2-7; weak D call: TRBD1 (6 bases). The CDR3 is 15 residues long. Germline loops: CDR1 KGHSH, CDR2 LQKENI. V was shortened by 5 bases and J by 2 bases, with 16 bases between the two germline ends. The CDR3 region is CASSSGFGQPYEQYF. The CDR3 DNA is TGTGCCAGCTCATCCGGATTTGGACAGCCCTACGAGCAGTACTTC. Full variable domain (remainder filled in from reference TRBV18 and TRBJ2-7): NAGVMQNPRHLVRRRGQEARLRCSPMKGHSHVYWYRQLPEEGLKFMVYLQKENIIDESGMPKERFSAEFPKEGPSILRIQQVVRGDSAAYFCASSSGFGQPYEQYFGPGTRLTVT.

DNA of the CDR3: TGTGCCAGCAGCGTGGCGGGGGCCCTGAACACTGAAGCTTTCTTT. The encoded protein is CASSVAGALNTEAFF. V gene TRBV9 combines with J gene TRBJ1-1, with D perhaps TRBD1 (6 bases). Per the germline V gene, CDR1 is SGDLS and CDR2 is YYNGEE. This CDR3 is 15 amino acids long. V was trimmed by 2 bases and J by 0 bases, leaving 11 bases between them.

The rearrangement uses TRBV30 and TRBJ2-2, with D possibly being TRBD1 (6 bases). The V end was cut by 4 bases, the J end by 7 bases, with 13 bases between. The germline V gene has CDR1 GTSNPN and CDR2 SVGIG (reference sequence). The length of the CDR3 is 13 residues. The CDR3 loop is CAWTGVLIGELFF. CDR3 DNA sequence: TGTGCCTGGACAGGGGTTTTAATCGGGGAGCTGTTTTTT.

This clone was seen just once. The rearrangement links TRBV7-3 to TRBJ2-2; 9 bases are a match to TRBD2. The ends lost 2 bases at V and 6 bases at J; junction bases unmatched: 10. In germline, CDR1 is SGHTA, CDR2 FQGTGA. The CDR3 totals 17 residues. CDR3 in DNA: TGTGCCAGCAGCTTATGGGCGGGAGGGCCGACGGCCGGGGAGCTGTTTTTT. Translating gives CASSLWAGGPTAGELFF.

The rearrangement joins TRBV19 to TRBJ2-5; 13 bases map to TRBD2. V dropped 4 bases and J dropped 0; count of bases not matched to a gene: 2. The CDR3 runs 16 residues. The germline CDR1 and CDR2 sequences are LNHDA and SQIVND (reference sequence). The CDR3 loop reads CASSTTSGGYQETQYF. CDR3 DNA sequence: TGTGCCAGTAGTACGACTAGCGGGGGGTACCAAGAGACCCAGTACTTC.

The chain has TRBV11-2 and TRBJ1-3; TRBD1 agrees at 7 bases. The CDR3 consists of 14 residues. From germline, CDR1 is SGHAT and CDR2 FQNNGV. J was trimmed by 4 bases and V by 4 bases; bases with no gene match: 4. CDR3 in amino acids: CASSSTGNGNTIYF. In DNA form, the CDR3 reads TGTGCCAGCAGCTCGACAGGGAACGGAAACACCATATATTTT.

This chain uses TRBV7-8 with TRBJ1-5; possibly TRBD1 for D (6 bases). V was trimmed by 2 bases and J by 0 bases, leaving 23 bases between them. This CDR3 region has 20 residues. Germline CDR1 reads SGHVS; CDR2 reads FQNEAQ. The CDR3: CASSLKRGTGLSYSNQPQHF. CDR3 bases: TGTGCCAGCAGCTTAAAGCGTGGCACAGGGCTTTCCTATAGCAATCAGCCCCAGCATTTT.

CDR3 nucleotides: TGTGCCAGCACGACTAGCGCCTTAAGCTCCTACGAGCAGTACTTC. This sequence encodes CASTTSALSSYEQYF. The J gene is TRBJ2-7, the V gene TRBV7-9; 8 bases align to TRBD2. The CDR3 is 15 amino acids. V was pared by 7 bases and J by 0 bases, with 8 bases of the junction left unmatched. CDR1 and CDR2 (germline): SEHNR, FQNEAQ (reference sequence).

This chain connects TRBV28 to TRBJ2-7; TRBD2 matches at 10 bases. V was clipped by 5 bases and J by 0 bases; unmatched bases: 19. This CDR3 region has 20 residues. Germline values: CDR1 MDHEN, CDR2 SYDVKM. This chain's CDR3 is CASSRARLAGELPSSYEQYF. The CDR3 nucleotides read TGTGCCAGCAGTCGCGCAAGGCTAGCGGGAGAGTTACCGAGCTCCTACGAGCAGTACTTC.

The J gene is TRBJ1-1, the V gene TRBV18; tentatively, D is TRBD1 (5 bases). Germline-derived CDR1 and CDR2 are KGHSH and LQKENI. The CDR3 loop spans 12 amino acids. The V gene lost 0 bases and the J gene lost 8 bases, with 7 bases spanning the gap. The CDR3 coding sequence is TGTGCCAGCTCACCACCCCAGGGAGAAGCTTTCTTT. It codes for CASSPPQGEAFF. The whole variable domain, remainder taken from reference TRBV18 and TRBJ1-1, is NAGVMQNPRHLVRRRGQEARLRCSPMKGHSHVYWYRQLPEEGLKFMVYLQKENIIDESGMPKERFSAEFPKEGPSILRIQQVVRGDSAAYFCASSPPQGEAFFGQGTRLTVV.

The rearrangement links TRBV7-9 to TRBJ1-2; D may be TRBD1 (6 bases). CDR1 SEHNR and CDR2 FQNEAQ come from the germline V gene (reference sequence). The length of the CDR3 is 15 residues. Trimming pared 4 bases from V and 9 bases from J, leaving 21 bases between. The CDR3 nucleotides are TGTGCCAGCAGCTCCAATCAGGCAGGGGCCAATAGCTACACCTTC. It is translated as CASSSNQAGANSYTF.